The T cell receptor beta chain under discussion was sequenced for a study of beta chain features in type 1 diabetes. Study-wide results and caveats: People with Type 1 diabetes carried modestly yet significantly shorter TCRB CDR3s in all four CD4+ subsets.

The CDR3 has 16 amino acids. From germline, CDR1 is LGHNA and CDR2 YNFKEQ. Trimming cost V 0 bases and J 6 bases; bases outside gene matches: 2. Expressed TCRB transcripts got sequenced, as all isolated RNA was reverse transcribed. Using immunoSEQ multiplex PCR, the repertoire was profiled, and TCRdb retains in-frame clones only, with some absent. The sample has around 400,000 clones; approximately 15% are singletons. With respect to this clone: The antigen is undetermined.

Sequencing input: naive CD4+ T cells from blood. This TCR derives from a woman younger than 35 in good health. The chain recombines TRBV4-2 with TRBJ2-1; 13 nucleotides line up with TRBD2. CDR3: CASSQDGTSGTNEQFF. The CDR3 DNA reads TGTGCCAGCAGCCAAGATGGGACTAGCGGGACCAATGAGCAGTTCTTC.